This TCR beta chain was recorded in a study of blood T cell repertoires in COVID-19. The CDR3 extends over 13 amino acids. Trimming left V 8 bases short and J 6 bases short, with 16 bases between. Sequencing used immunoSEQ multiplex PCR; TCRdb keeps in-frame clones, though not all of them. The table includes 200,000 to 250,000 clones, around 83% detected once. This chain connects TRBV12-3 or TRBV12-4 to TRBJ1-1; no reliable D call. Sample: peripheral blood. The source is an elderly woman with COVID-19, enrolled during active disease. CDR3 in amino acids: CASVEGRRAEAFF. The DNA for the CDR3 is TGTGCCAGCGTTGAGGGCCGAAGGGCTGAAGCTTTCTTT.